The clone carrying this T cell receptor (beta chain) was seen a few times. Its specificity is not known. An end of the junction differs from the germline gene, which may be a read error. Germline-derived CDR1 and CDR2 are SSHAT and FNYEAQ (reference sequence). The CDR3 covers 15 residues. TCRdb reprocessed the 5' RACE reads via MiXCR and lists one record per CDR3 protein. Among 350,000 to 600,000 distinct CDR3 sequences listed, 14% were seen once. This sample is drawn from a study of identical twins. Regarding the study as a whole: Abundant beta clonotypes from cord blood had fewer insertions, unlike memory repertoires, which showed none. Modelling approaches yielded underestimates of out-of-frame TCR alpha sharing between monozygotic twins.

This sample was shared with a second study, whose subject was yellow fever vaccine responses in identical twins.

The chain couples TRBV7-7 to TRBJ2-1, with D uncertain. Sequenced: CD4+ T cells sorted from blood. The TCR sequence derives from a woman aged 18-30 years in good health. The CDR3 is CASSLLDIPESEQFF. CDR3 bases: TGTGCTAGCAGCTTATTGGATATACCGGAGAGTGAGCAGTTCTTC.